These 28 T cell receptor beta chains originate from one sample sequenced in a study of cytomegalovirus exposure and HLA in healthy donors. The PCR made use of 60 Vbeta and 13 Jbeta primers. Data came from immunoSEQ multiplex PCR; TCRdb stores just in-frame clones and leaves some out. The sample carries 150,000 to 200,000 clones, approximately 80% recorded once. The sample comprised PBMCs. The receptor source for this set is a woman in her twenties or thirties in good health and CMV-seronegative.

V and J are TRBV12-5 and TRBJ1-1, with TRBD1 matching 7 bases. Germline CDR1 is LGHNT and CDR2 is FRNRAP. With V trimmed by 0 bases and J by 4 bases, 23 bases remained unmatched. The CDR3 runs 21 residues. CDR3 nucleotide sequence: TGTGCTAGTGGTTTGGTTGGACAGGTGAGGGATCGCGGTTGGTTCGGCACTGAAGCTTTCTTT. Amino acids: CASGLVGQVRDRGWFGTEAFF.

V is TRBV7-6 and J is TRBJ1-4; tentatively, D is TRBD1 (5 bases). The CDR3 consists of 16 residues. From germline, CDR1 is SGHVS and CDR2 FNYEAQ. The V gene lost 2 bases and the J gene lost 0 bases, with 10 bases spanning the gap. CDR3 DNA sequence: TGTGCCAGCAGCTTAAGGGGAGGGGCAACTAATGAAAAACTGTTTTTT. As protein: CASSLRGGATNEKLFF.

The rearrangement links TRBV5-1 to TRBJ2-7; a possible D gene is TRBD2 (6 bases). CDR3 length: 16 residues. Trimming cost V 0 bases and J 4 bases, with 17 bases left between them. Germline CDR1 is SGHRS and CDR2 is YFSETQ. CDR3 residues: CASSLGSGGLKYEQYF. The CDR3 bases are TGCGCCAGCAGCTTGGGGAGTGGGGGACTTAAATACGAGCAGTACTTC.

This clone has only one observation. The chain couples TRBV7-6 to TRBJ2-1, with D maybe TRBD2 (5 bases). The ends were cut back, 1 base at V and 5 bases at J, with 15 bases in the middle. Germline assignment: CDR1 SGHVS and CDR2 FNYEAQ. This CDR3 has 16 residues. The DNA for the CDR3 is TGTGCCAGCAGCTTAGAGGCTAGCTTCCTCGACAATGAGCAGTTCTTC. It specifies CASSLEASFLDNEQFF.

This clone was counted a single time. The J gene is TRBJ1-2, the V gene TRBV5-6; D is undetermined. The CDR3 runs to 14 residues. The germline V gene encodes CDR1 SGHDT and CDR2 YYEEEE. V gave up 0 bases and J gave up 8 bases, with 14 bases separating them. This CDR3 reads CASSLGGRGVGYTF. Written as DNA, the CDR3 is TGTGCCAGCAGCTTGGGAGGACGGGGAGTCGGCTACACCTTC.

The chain links TRBV19 to TRBJ2-3, with 8 positions matching TRBD1. This CDR3 region has 13 residues. Germline assignment: CDR1 LNHDA and CDR2 SQIVND (reference sequence). V dropped 6 bases and J dropped 5; count of bases not matched to a gene: 4. CDR3 residues: CASSRGHGDTQYF. CDR3 in DNA: TGTGCCAGTAGCAGGGGGCACGGAGATACGCAGTATTTT.

The V and J genes are TRBV18 and TRBJ2-7; TRBD2 matches at 7 bases. This CDR3 has 16 amino acids. Per germline, CDR1 KGHSH and CDR2 LQKENI. Losses at the gene ends were 1 base for V and 3 bases for J; bases not matched to a gene: 9. The CDR3 DNA follows: TGTGCCAGCTCACCACTCACGCCTAGCGGAGTCTACGAGCAGTACTTC. This encodes CASSPLTPSGVYEQYF.

The chain uses TRBV9 and TRBJ2-2; 9 bases line up with TRBD2. The CDR3 totals 16 residues. The germline CDR1 and CDR2 sequences are SGDLS and YYNGEE. V gave up 1 base and J gave up 3 bases; unmatched junction bases: 4. The CDR3 protein is CASSVSAGGYTGELFF. The CDR3 region has the DNA TGTGCCAGCAGCGTATCAGCGGGGGGCTACACCGGGGAGCTGTTTTTT.

The chain couples TRBV19 to TRBJ1-5; D not resolved. The V end lost 0 bases, the J end lost 0 bases, and 12 bases lay between the germline ends. CDR1 and CDR2 (germline): LNHDA, SQIVND (reference sequence). There are 17 residues in the CDR3. The CDR3 DNA sequence: TGTGCCAGTAGTATAGATAAGTCCGGGTATAGCAATCAGCCCCAGCATTTT. The encoded protein is CASSIDKSGYSNQPQHF.

The chain is built from TRBV9 and TRBJ2-7, with a weak D call TRBD2 (5 bases). Germline V gene lookup returns CDR1 SGDLS and CDR2 YYNGEE. CDR3 size: 14 residues. Trimming removed 0 bases at V and 3 bases at J, with 10 bases between. This CDR3 reads CASSVGGHSYEQYF. CDR3 DNA: TGTGCCAGCAGCGTAGGCGGGCATAGCTACGAGCAGTACTTC.

V usage is TRBV6-1 and J usage is TRBJ1-5; no firm D call. Per the germline V gene, CDR1 is MNHNS and CDR2 is SASEGT. The CDR3 is 16 residues long. V was pared by 0 bases and J by 4 bases, with 13 bases between. CDR3 protein: CASSEAHTRMNQPQHF. The CDR3 DNA follows: TGTGCCAGCAGTGAAGCGCATACGCGGATGAATCAGCCCCAGCATTTT.

This clone has just a few counts. The V gene is TRBV18, the J gene TRBJ1-1, with TRBD1 matching over 7 bases. Trimming removed 3 bases from V and 8 bases from J; junction bases left unmatched: 9. The CDR3 contains 14 residues. The germline V gene encodes CDR1 KGHSH and CDR2 LQKENI. CDR3 protein: CASSPQRTGYEAFF. CDR3 in DNA: TGTGCCAGCTCACCCCAAAGGACAGGTTACGAAGCTTTCTTT.

The chain employs TRBV9 and TRBJ2-3; 8 positions agree with TRBD2. The CDR3 covers 16 residues. J gave up 2 bases and V 4 bases, and 9 bases lay outside the gene matches. The germline gives CDR1 SGDLS, CDR2 YYNGEE. As DNA, the CDR3 is TGTGCCAGCAGCCCGCGACTAGCGACCCCCACAGATACGCAGTATTTT. Translating gives CASSPRLATPTDTQYF. Combining the CDR3 with reference TRBV9 and TRBJ2-3 gives the whole variable domain DSGVTQTPKHLITATGQRVTLRCSPRSGDLSVYWYQQSLDQGLQFLIQYYNGEERAKGNILERFSAQQFPDLHSELNLSSLELGDSALYFCASSPRLATPTDTQYFGPGTRLTVL.

The rearrangement joins TRBV19 to TRBJ2-1; D uncertain. CDR1 is LNHDA, CDR2 SQIVND, per germline (reference sequence). The CDR3 loop spans 15 amino acids. V lost 3 bases and J 3 bases, leaving 12 bases between the germline ends. The CDR3 loop reads CASSIGALFYNEQFF. The CDR3 nucleotides read TGTGCCAGTAGTATTGGAGCACTCTTCTACAATGAGCAGTTCTTC.

The chain carries TRBV9 and TRBJ1-2; D might be TRBD1 (5 bases). CDR3 size: 15 residues. Germline CDR1 and CDR2: SGDLS and YYNGEE. The V and J ends lost 2 bases and 7 bases respectively, with 18 bases between them. CDR3 DNA sequence: TGTGCCAGCAGCGTTGGGGGGGTACCTATTAGTGGCTACACCTTC. Translated, it gives CASSVGGVPISGYTF.

This chain joins TRBV2 and TRBJ2-7, with a weak D call TRBD2 (7 bases). The V end was cut by 1 base, the J end by 2 bases, with 15 bases between. CDR3 length: 16 amino acids. Germline V gene data show CDR1 as SNHLY and CDR2 as FYNNEI. CDR3 sequence reads: CASSEGGGFTPYEQYF. The CDR3 DNA is TGTGCCAGCAGTGAAGGGGGGGGCTTCACCCCCTACGAGCAGTACTTC.

The chain joins TRBV18 to TRBJ2-7, with a tentative D call TRBD1 (6 bases). Germline loops: CDR1 KGHSH, CDR2 LQKENI. The V gene lost 0 bases and the J gene lost 3 bases, with 15 bases spanning the gap. CDR3 length: 16 amino acids. CDR3: CASSPPSAKGDYEQYF. DNA of the CDR3: TGTGCCAGCTCACCACCATCCGCTAAGGGGGACTACGAGCAGTACTTC.

V gene TRBV7-2 combines with J gene TRBJ2-5; D remains ambiguous. From germline, CDR1 is SGHTA and CDR2 FQGNSA. Trimming stripped 0 bases from V and 11 bases from J, with 16 bases between. The CDR3 has 14 residues. The CDR3 protein is CASSLAFRPGEQYF. The CDR3 nucleotides are TGTGCCAGCAGCTTAGCTTTCCGGCCGGGTGAGCAGTACTTC.

This clone was seen a handful of times. This sequence joins TRBV9 and TRBJ1-2; 7 bases map to TRBD1. The V and J ends lost 1 base and 3 bases, in that order; junction bases with no gene match: 6. The CDR3 totals 15 residues. CDR1 is SGDLS and CDR2 is YYNGEE in the germline V gene. The CDR3, as DNA: TGTGCCAGCAGCGTATCGGGCAGGGGGTACTATGGCTACACCTTC. This gives the protein CASSVSGRGYYGYTF.

This clone appeared once. The chain combines TRBV14 with TRBJ2-7; a possible D gene is TRBD1 (5 bases). Trimming removed 4 bases at V and 6 bases at J, with 10 bases between. This CDR3 has 12 residues. Germline CDR1 is SGHDN and CDR2 is FVKESK. The CDR3 nucleotides read TGTGCCAGCAGCCGAATAACAGGCGAGCAGTACTTC. Its translation: CASSRITGEQYF.

V usage is TRBV6-5 and J usage is TRBJ1-1; TRBD1 agrees at 7 bases. After removal of 1 base from V and 8 bases from J, the junction contained 7 bases not matched to a gene. CDR1 is MNHEY, CDR2 SVGAGI, per germline. The CDR3 length is 14 residues. The CDR3 is CASSYFRQGREAFF. CDR3 nucleotides: TGTGCCAGCAGTTACTTTAGACAGGGTCGAGAAGCTTTCTTT.

The V gene is TRBV28, the J gene TRBJ1-4; 7 nucleotides match TRBD1. Losses at the gene ends were 1 base for V and 2 bases for J; bases not matched to a gene: 13. Per the germline V gene, CDR1 is MDHEN and CDR2 is SYDVKM. The CDR3 length is 19 residues. CDR3 nucleotides: TGTGCCAGCAGTTTATCTAGCTGGGACAGAAGAAGTACTAATGAAAAACTGTTTTTT. Protein product: CASSLSSWDRRSTNEKLFF.

The J gene is TRBJ2-2, the V gene TRBV10-1; the match to TRBD1 covers 7 bases. From germline, CDR1 is WNHNN and CDR2 SYGVQD (reference sequence). This CDR3 is built from 16 residues. The trim removed 2 bases at V and 3 bases at J, leaving 6 bases unmatched. The CDR3 DNA reads TGCGCCAGCAGTGAGGGAAGGGACAGCCACACCGGGGAGCTGTTTTTT. Residues: CASSEGRDSHTGELFF.

This clone was seen more than once but under ten times. The same CDR3 can be traced to other DNA sequences in this sample. The rearrangement links TRBV27 to TRBJ1-5; D unclear. Germline V gives CDR1 MNHEY, CDR2 SMNVEV (reference sequence). This CDR3 has 13 amino acids. Trimming cost V 5 bases and J 2 bases, with 7 bases left between them. The CDR3 protein is CASSPRGNQPQHF. As DNA, the CDR3 is TGTGCCAGCAGTCCTCGGGGCAATCAGCCCCAGCATTTT.

This clone was counted once. The chain couples TRBV19 to TRBJ2-2, with TRBD1 as a possible D gene (6 bases). This CDR3 contains 15 residues. Trimming took 5 bases from V and 6 from J, leaving 16 bases between them. From germline, CDR1 is LNHDA and CDR2 SQIVND (reference sequence). CDR3 sequence reads: CASSPVGQIAGELFF. CDR3 nucleotides: TGTGCCAGTAGTCCGGTAGGACAGATCGCCGGGGAGCTGTTTTTT.

The chain links TRBV5-1 to TRBJ2-5, with D uncertain. The CDR3 consists of 12 residues. V was trimmed by 1 base and J by 1 base, leaving 2 bases between them. Germline CDR1 SGHRS, CDR2 YFSETQ. CDR3 protein: CASSLRQETQYF. DNA for the CDR3: TGCGCCAGCAGCTTGCGCCAAGAGACCCAGTACTTC.

The V gene is TRBV6-1, the J gene TRBJ2-7; TRBD1 might be the D (5 bases). V dropped 10 bases and J dropped 5 bases, with 12 bases sitting between them. CDR1 is MNHNS, CDR2 SASEGT, per germline. The CDR3 has 11 amino acids. CDR3 sequence: CATGPRDEQYF. The CDR3 region has the DNA TGTGCCACCGGACCCAGGGACGAGCAGTACTTC.

The V call is TRBV18, the J call TRBJ1-2; TRBD1 agrees at 7 bases. This CDR3 is built from 11 residues. Germline CDR1 reads KGHSH; CDR2 reads LQKENI. Trimming took 6 bases from V and 6 from J; bases not matched to a gene: 1. The CDR3 DNA is TGTGCCAGCTCGGGACAGAATGGCTACACCTTC. Amino acids: CASSGQNGYTF.